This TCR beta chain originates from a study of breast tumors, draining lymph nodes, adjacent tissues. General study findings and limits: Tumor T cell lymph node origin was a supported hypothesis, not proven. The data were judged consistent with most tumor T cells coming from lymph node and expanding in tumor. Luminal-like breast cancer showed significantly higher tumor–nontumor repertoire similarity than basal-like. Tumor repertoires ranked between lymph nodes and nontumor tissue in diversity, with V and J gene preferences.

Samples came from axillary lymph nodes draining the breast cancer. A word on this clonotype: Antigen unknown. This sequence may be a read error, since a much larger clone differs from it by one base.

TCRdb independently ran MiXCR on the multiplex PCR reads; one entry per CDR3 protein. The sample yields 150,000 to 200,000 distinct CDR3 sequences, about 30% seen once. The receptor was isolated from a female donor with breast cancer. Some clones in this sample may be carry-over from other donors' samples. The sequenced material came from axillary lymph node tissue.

In DNA form, the CDR3 reads TGTGCCAGCAGTGCTATCTCTAGCACCGAGGAGCTGTTTTTT. Protein product: CASSAISSTEELFF. The V call is TRBV6-5, the J call TRBJ2-2; tentatively, D is TRBD2 (5 bases). Germline CDR1 reads MNHEY; CDR2 reads SVGAGI. This CDR3 comprises 14 residues.